This T cell receptor beta chain stems from a study of regulatory T cells in long-lasting Graves disease. Study-wide context: Antithyroid drug use was under 3 months in newly diagnosed Graves' patients.

Assembly of TCR beta libraries relied on iRepertoire HTBI primers together with Arm-PCR of CDR3 regions. TCRdb passed the multiplex PCR reads through MiXCR, listing each CDR3 protein once. This sample has 450,000 to 600,000 distinct CDR3 sequences, with less than 15% found just once. V lost 8 bases, J lost 0 bases, and 8 bases lay in between. Germline CDR1 and CDR2: SGHAT and FQNNGV. This CDR3 is built from 13 residues. Indicated time point: newly diagnosed GD, antithyroid drugs for less than 3 months. Construction of the TCR library relied on RNA isolated from PBMCs. These data also featured in a second study, about T cells in Graves' hyperthyroidism and ophthalmopathy.

This material consisted of peripheral blood mononuclear cells (PBMCs), taken at new diagnosis, from a patient treated with antithyroid drugs. The TCR comes from a young man with Graves disease. The genes are TRBV11-2 and TRBJ2-4; D is unresolved. CDR3 loop: CASETQAKNIQYF. CDR3 DNA sequence: TGTGCCAGCGAGACCCAAGCCAAAAACATTCAGTACTTC.